These 8 T cell receptor beta chains came from one sample sequenced in a study of cytomegalovirus exposure and HLA in healthy donors. PCR primers comprised 60 Vbeta and 13 Jbeta primers. Using immunoSEQ multiplex PCR, the repertoire was profiled, and TCRdb retains in-frame clones only, with some absent. The data show approximately 190,000 clones, with roughly 80% seen just once and about 1.7% held by the top ten. Sequencing was done on a sample of PBMCs. Receptors were obtained from a woman aged 18-30 years in good health and CMV-seronegative.

This chain uses TRBV11-2 with TRBJ2-1; TRBD2 aligns across 10 bases. Trimming cost V 0 bases and J 8 bases; bases outside gene matches: 13. Germline V gene lookup returns CDR1 SGHAT and CDR2 FQNNGV. This CDR3 has 18 amino acids. CDR3 amino acids: CASSLDLGALAGVHEQFF. Here the CDR3 DNA reads TGTGCCAGCAGCTTAGATCTGGGGGCGCTAGCGGGAGTCCATGAGCAGTTCTTC. Supplemented by reference TRBV11-2 and TRBJ2-1, the full variable domain reads EAGVAQSPRYKIIEKRQSVAFWCNPISGHATLYWYQQILGQGPKLLIQFQNNGVVDDSQLPKDRFSAERLKGVDSTLKIQPAKLEDSAVYLCASSLDLGALAGVHEQFFGPGTRLTVL.

This clone has a single count. The J gene is TRBJ2-7, the V gene TRBV18; possible D gene TRBD1, 11 bases. The V gene lost 3 bases and the J gene lost 0 bases, with 27 bases spanning the gap. Looked up from germline, CDR1 is KGHSH and CDR2 is LQKENI. The CDR3 has 20 amino acids. The CDR3 protein is CASSPMDRGQLAGISYEQYF. CDR3 sequence (DNA): TGTGCCAGCTCACCCATGGACAGGGGGCAACTAGCGGGAATCTCCTACGAGCAGTACTTC.

The chain recombines TRBV27 with TRBJ2-2, with 15 bases identical to TRBD2. Trimming took 5 bases from V and 6 from J; bases not matched to a gene: 10. Germline CDR1 reads MNHEY; CDR2 reads SMNVEV (reference sequence). The CDR3 extends over 18 amino acids. For the CDR3, the DNA is TGTGCCAGCAGTAGATTCGGGACTAGCGGGAGGTCCGCCGGGGAGCTGTTTTTT. Its translation: CASSRFGTSGRSAGELFF.

The chain couples TRBV5-1 to TRBJ2-2; 7 bases are shared with TRBD2. V lost 0 bases and J lost 6; bases outside the gene matches: 5. Germline CDR1 SGHRS, CDR2 YFSETQ. The CDR3 runs to 15 residues. The CDR3 is CASSLVAGASGELFF. CDR3 nucleotides: TGCGCCAGCAGCTTGGTTGCGGGAGCTTCCGGGGAGCTGTTTTTT.

The chain recombines TRBV29-1 with TRBJ2-1, with D unresolved. The V end lost 0 bases, the J end lost 0 bases, and 12 bases lay between the germline ends. Germline values: CDR1 SQVTM, CDR2 ANQGSEA. The CDR3 has 16 residues. CDR3: CSVEDLRVSSYNEQFF. DNA for the CDR3: TGCAGCGTTGAAGATCTTCGGGTTAGCTCCTACAATGAGCAGTTCTTC.

This sequence joins TRBV28 and TRBJ2-7, with 12 bases aligning to TRBD1. CDR1 and CDR2 from the germline V gene are MDHEN and SYDVKM. After removal of 4 bases from V and 0 bases from J, the junction contained 16 bases not matched to a gene. This CDR3 comprises 20 residues. The CDR3 coding sequence is TGTGCCAGCAGTTCAGGCCCCCGGGACAGGGGGCTCCCATTCTCCTACGAGCAGTACTTC. Translating it yields CASSSGPRDRGLPFSYEQYF. Using reference TRBV28 and TRBJ2-7 for the parts outside the CDR3, the full variable domain is DVKVTQSSRYLVKRTGEKVFLECVQDMDHENMFWYRQDPGLGLRLIYFSYDVKMKEKGDIPEGYSVSREKKERFSLILESASTNQTSMYLCASSSGPRDRGLPFSYEQYFGPGTRLTVT.

This rearrangement joins TRBV19 to TRBJ2-3; TRBD2 might be the D (6 bases). The CDR3 has 17 residues. The germline CDR1 and CDR2 sequences are LNHDA and SQIVND (reference sequence). V was cut by 3 bases and J by 3 bases, with 19 bases left in between. The CDR3 region has the DNA TGTGCCAGTAGTATGGGCCTTAGGAGGGGAGTGACAGATACGCAGTATTTT. This codes for CASSMGLRRGVTDTQYF. The full variable domain, rest sourced from reference TRBV19 and TRBJ2-3, is DGGITQSPKYLFRKEGQNVTLSCEQNLNHDAMYWYRQDPGQGLRLIYYSQIVNDFQKGDIAEGYSVSREKKESFPLTVTSAQKNPTAFYLCASSMGLRRGVTDTQYFGPGTRLTVL.

This chain links TRBV7-2 with TRBJ2-1; 8 bases are shared with TRBD2. The germline CDR1 and CDR2 sequences are SGHTA and FQGNSA. There are 15 residues in the CDR3. Trimming at V came to 5 bases and at J to 5 bases, leaving 8 bases not matched to a gene. CDR3 residues: CASSPRTSPNNEQFF. CDR3 coding DNA: TGTGCCAGCAGCCCTCGGACTAGCCCCAACAATGAGCAGTTCTTC.